A selection of T cell receptor beta chains follows, all from one sample in a study of identical twins. TCRdb processed the 5' RACE reads anew with MiXCR; each CDR3 protein has one entry. Found here are around 650,000 distinct CDR3 sequences, 7.1% of them singletons; the top ten hold less than 2%. The data also belong to a second study, concerning yellow fever vaccine responses in identical twins.

Source material: PBMCs. Receptor source: a woman aged 18-29 years in good health. Each CDR3 is given with its conserved first and last residue. D genes are given only for firm matches. Clone size, where shown, is once, few, many, or a class for clones that have expanded.

J: TRBJ1-2; D: TRBD1; size: many; V: TRBV12-3/TRBV12-4; DNA: TGTGCCAGCACACTGGCAGGGGGGATCCATGGCTACACCTTC; CDR3: CASTLAGGIHGYTF
J: TRBJ2-5; D: NA; size: NA; V: TRBV10-3; DNA: TGTGCCATCAGTGATGGGGAGACCCAGTACTTC; CDR3: CAISDGETQYF
J: TRBJ2-7; D: TRBD2; size: NA; V: TRBV2; DNA: TGTGCCAGCAGCGGGACTAGCGGGATCTACGAGCAGTACTTC; CDR3: CASSGTSGIYEQYF
J: TRBJ2-3; D: NA; size: many; V: TRBV7-2; DNA: TGTGCCAGCAGCCCGGGTGGGGGCTACACAGATACGCAGTATTTT; CDR3: CASSPGGGYTDTQYF
J: TRBJ2-1; D: TRBD2; size: few; V: TRBV28; DNA: TGTGCCAGCAGTTCCTCGGGCGGGAGCCGAAGCAATGAGCAGTTCTTC; CDR3: CASSSSGGSRSNEQFF
J: TRBJ2-3; D: TRBD1; size: many; V: TRBV12-3/TRBV12-4; DNA: TGTGCCAGCAGCCAGGGACAGGGAGTAACAGATACGCAGTATTTT; CDR3: CASSQGQGVTDTQYF
J: TRBJ2-3; D: NA; size: NA; V: TRBV7-8; DNA: TGTGCCAGCAGAGCTGCAACGGGAGCCCTCACAGATACGCAGTATTTT; CDR3: CASRAATGALTDTQYF
J: TRBJ2-3; D: NA; size: few; V: TRBV6-5; DNA: TGTGCCAGCAGTTCAGCAGGGGTAGATACGCAGTATTTT; CDR3: CASSSAGVDTQYF
J: TRBJ2-3; D: NA; size: few; V: TRBV20-1; DNA: TGCAGTGCTAGAGATTGGGGGGGGCCAGATACGCAGTATTTT; CDR3: CSARDWGGPDTQYF
J: TRBJ2-1; D: TRBD2; size: few; V: TRBV12-5; DNA: TGTGCTAGTGGTTGGGGGAGCGGGAGCAACAATGAGCAGTTCTTC; CDR3: CASGWGSGSNNEQFF
J: TRBJ2-1; D: NA; size: many; V: TRBV12-3/TRBV12-4; DNA: TGTGCCAGCAGTTTGGGCCCAGTCCCCGGCTCAGGGCAGTTCTTC; CDR3: CASSLGPVPGSGQFF
J: TRBJ2-3; D: TRBD2; size: NA; V: TRBV6-1; DNA: TGTGCCAGCAGTCCAGCGGGAGAAGTAGATACGCAGTATTTT; CDR3: CASSPAGEVDTQYF
J: TRBJ2-1; D: NA; size: many; V: TRBV20-1; DNA: TGCAGTGCTAGAGATGGGGCAGGAGGGGCCGGCAATGAGCAGTTCTTC; CDR3: CSARDGAGGAGNEQFF
J: TRBJ2-3; D: TRBD2; size: NA; V: TRBV20-1; DNA: TGCTGTGCTAGTTCGGCCAGCGGGGCGCGCACAGATACGCAGTATTTT; CDR3: CCASSASGARTDTQYF
J: TRBJ2-1; D: TRBD2; size: few; V: TRBV28; DNA: TGTGCCAGCCTGATGGGGGGGTACAATGAGCAGTTCTTC; CDR3: CASLMGGYNEQFF
J: TRBJ2-2; D: NA; size: many; V: TRBV6-1; DNA: TGTGCCAGCAGCGGACATTTGGGACAAATGTTCGCCGGGGAGCTGTTTTTT; CDR3: CASSGHLGQMFAGELFF
J: TRBJ2-1; D: TRBD2; size: few; V: TRBV6-5; DNA: TGTGCCAGCAGTGACTCTGGGGACTACGCGTACAATGAGCAGTTCTTC; CDR3: CASSDSGDYAYNEQFF
J: TRBJ1-1; D: TRBD1; size: many; V: TRBV5-1; DNA: TGCGCCAGCAGCCGGACAGGAAGGGGCACTGAAGCTTTCTTT; CDR3: CASSRTGRGTEAFF
J: TRBJ1-1; D: NA; size: many; V: TRBV5-1; DNA: TGCGCCAGCAGCGTCTCCGGGACGGGGGTCACTGAAGCTTTCTTT; CDR3: CASSVSGTGVTEAFF
J: TRBJ2-2; D: NA; size: many; V: TRBV5-1; DNA: TGCGCCAGCAGCTCAAGGACCGACACCGGGGAGCTGTTTTTT; CDR3: CASSSRTDTGELFF
J: TRBJ2-3; D: TRBD2; size: many; V: TRBV12-3/TRBV12-4; DNA: TGTGCCAGCAGTTTAGACGGTAGCGGGAGGGTTTGGGCAGATACGCAGTATTTT; CDR3: CASSLDGSGRVWADTQYF
J: TRBJ2-5; D: NA; size: NA; V: TRBV12-3/TRBV12-4; DNA: TGTGCCAGCAGTTCTACAGGGACCAGAGAGACCCAGTACTTC; CDR3: CASSSTGTRETQYF
J: TRBJ2-3; D: NA; size: few; V: TRBV7-8; DNA: TGTGCCAGCAGCCCGGGCTGGGGAGGAGATACGCAGTATTTT; CDR3: CASSPGWGGDTQYF
J: TRBJ2-3; D: NA; size: many; V: TRBV7-9; DNA: TGTGCCAGCAGCTGGGGGACATTTGGGAGGACAGATACGCAGTATTTT; CDR3: CASSWGTFGRTDTQYF
J: TRBJ2-7; D: NA; size: few; V: TRBV7-9; DNA: TGTGCCAGCAGCTTCCCGGGACCCAGGTCTTCCGAGCAGTACTTC; CDR3: CASSFPGPRSSEQYF
J: TRBJ1-4; D: NA; size: NA; V: TRBV12-3/TRBV12-4; DNA: TGTGCCAGCAGGCGGACAGTTGCAACTAATGAAAAACTGTTTTTT; CDR3: CASRRTVATNEKLFF
J: TRBJ2-2; D: NA; size: many; V: TRBV5-1; DNA: TGCGCCAGCACCGAGAGACTGAACCCAGTGAACACCGGGGAGCTGTTTTTT; CDR3: CASTERLNPVNTGELFF
J: TRBJ2-4; D: NA; size: few; V: TRBV7-2; DNA: TGTGCCAGCAGCTTGGGGGCTGCAGCCAAAAACATTCAGTACTTC; CDR3: CASSLGAAAKNIQYF
J: TRBJ2-3; D: NA; size: few; V: TRBV9; DNA: TGTGCCAGCAGCGTAGTTCCGGGGCCAGATACGCAGTATTTT; CDR3: CASSVVPGPDTQYF
J: TRBJ1-6; D: TRBD1; size: NA; V: TRBV11-2; DNA: TGTGCCAGCAGCTCCGTCCGGGACAGAAATTCACCCCTCCACTTT; CDR3: CASSSVRDRNSPLHF
J: TRBJ2-3; D: NA; size: few; V: TRBV6-1; DNA: TGTGCCAGCAGTGAAGAGTGGGGTGCAGATACGCAGTATTTT; CDR3: CASSEEWGADTQYF
J: TRBJ2-1; D: TRBD2; size: many; V: TRBV27; DNA: TGTGCCAGCAGTTTATCTCGCGGGGGGGCTACCTACAATGAGCAGTTCTTC; CDR3: CASSLSRGGATYNEQFF
J: TRBJ2-1; D: NA; size: many; V: TRBV9; DNA: TGTGCCAGCAGCCCGCCTCCAGGGACAAATGAGCAGTTCTTC; CDR3: CASSPPPGTNEQFF
J: TRBJ2-3; D: NA; size: many; V: TRBV10-3; DNA: TGTGCCATCAGTGATAAGGGGCTAGGGCAGTATTTT; CDR3: CAISDKGLGQYF
J: TRBJ2-1; D: NA; size: few; V: TRBV6-5; DNA: TGTGCCAGCAGTTACTCGGCCCCGGTCCTAAATGAGCAGTTCTTC; CDR3: CASSYSAPVLNEQFF
J: TRBJ2-1; D: NA; size: few; V: TRBV7-9; DNA: TGTGCCAGCAGCTCAACACAGCTAAATGAGCAGTTCTTC; CDR3: CASSSTQLNEQFF
J: TRBJ2-1; D: NA; size: few; V: TRBV24-1; DNA: TGTGCCACCAGCGGCAGGGGGGCGTACAATGAGCAGTTCTTC; CDR3: CATSGRGAYNEQFF
J: TRBJ2-3; D: TRBD1; size: few; V: TRBV5-1; DNA: TGCGCCAGCAGCAGCAATTCGAGGGGGCAAGTCTTCACAGATACGCAGTATTTT; CDR3: CASSSNSRGQVFTDTQYF
J: TRBJ2-7; D: TRBD2; size: many; V: TRBV9; DNA: TGTGCCAGCAGCGTAAGCGGGAGCCTACTCGCTTCCTACGAGCAGTACTTC; CDR3: CASSVSGSLLASYEQYF
J: TRBJ1-2; D: TRBD1; size: few; V: TRBV4-1; DNA: TGCGCCAGCAGCCAAGACCCCGACAGGGGTTGGGGCTACACCTTC; CDR3: CASSQDPDRGWGYTF
J: TRBJ2-5; D: NA; size: NA; V: TRBV9; DNA: TGTGCCAGCAGCGTAACCGGGTGGGGACAAGAGACCCAGTACTTC; CDR3: CASSVTGWGQETQYF
J: TRBJ2-1; D: NA; size: NA; V: TRBV6-1; DNA: TGTGCCAGCCAGGTTCGGGCGACCTACAATGAGCAGTTCTTC; CDR3: CASQVRATYNEQFF
J: TRBJ2-7; D: TRBD2; size: NA; V: TRBV2; DNA: TGTGCCAGCAGGATAGCGGGAGTTTCGTACGAGCAGTACTTC; CDR3: CASRIAGVSYEQYF
J: TRBJ1-3; D: NA; size: NA; V: TRBV18; DNA: TGTGCCAGCTCACCAGAAATCTCTGGAAACACCATATATTTT; CDR3: CASSPEISGNTIYF
J: TRBJ2-7; D: NA; size: few; V: TRBV5-5; DNA: TGTGCCAGCAGCTTCCAGGGTCTCAGCGGGTTCTCCTACGAGCAGTACTTC; CDR3: CASSFQGLSGFSYEQYF